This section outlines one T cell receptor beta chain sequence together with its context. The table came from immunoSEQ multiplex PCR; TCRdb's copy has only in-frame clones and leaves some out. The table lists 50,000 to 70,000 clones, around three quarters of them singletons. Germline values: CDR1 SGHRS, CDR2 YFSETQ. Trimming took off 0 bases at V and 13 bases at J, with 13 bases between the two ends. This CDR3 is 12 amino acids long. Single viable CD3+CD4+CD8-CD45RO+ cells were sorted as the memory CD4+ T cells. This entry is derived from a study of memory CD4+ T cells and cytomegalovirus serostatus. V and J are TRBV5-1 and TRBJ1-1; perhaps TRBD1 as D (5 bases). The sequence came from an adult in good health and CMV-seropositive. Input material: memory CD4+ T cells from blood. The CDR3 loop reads CASSLDSLGGFF. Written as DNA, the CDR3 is TGCGCCAGCAGCTTGGACTCGTTGGGGGGTTTCTTT.